Presented here are 13 T cell receptor beta chains from one specimen sequenced in a study of T cells in localized non-small cell lung cancer. Clones were read by immunoSEQ multiplex PCR, and TCRdb kept only the in-frame ones, dropping some. The data show approximately 70,000 clones, roughly 80% seen once. The input for sequencing was PBMCs, taken before any cancer treatment. These receptors all come from a man aged 40 to 75 with stage II lung adenocarcinoma.

This clone has more than one count but fewer than ten. This chain connects TRBV4-3 to TRBJ1-1; D is uncertain. CDR1 and CDR2 (germline): LGHNA, YSLEER. V lost 1 base and J lost 0, with 6 bases in between. The CDR3 runs to 14 residues. The CDR3 DNA follows: TGCGCCAGCAGCCAAGGCGACCTGAACACTGAAGCTTTCTTT. Protein product: CASSQGDLNTEAFF.

This clone is judged medium-sized (0.01 to 0.1%). The chain joins TRBV30 to TRBJ1-5; maybe TRBD1 (6 bases). The CDR3 extends over 14 amino acids. Looked up from germline, CDR1 is GTSNPN and CDR2 is SVGIG (reference sequence). Trimming removed 2 bases at V and 7 bases at J, with 15 bases between. The CDR3 loop is CAWSTGGLDQPQHF. The CDR3 DNA sequence: TGTGCCTGGAGTACCGGGGGCCTTGACCAGCCCCAGCATTTT.

The rearrangement uses TRBV5-1 and TRBJ1-3; D remains ambiguous. There are 21 residues in the CDR3. V was shortened by 4 bases and J by 0 bases, with 29 bases between the two germline ends. Germline assignment: CDR1 SGHRS and CDR2 YFSETQ. The CDR3 sequence: CASSPTQRAAGIASSGNTIYF. The CDR3 DNA follows: TGCGCCAGCAGCCCAACCCAGCGGGCAGCGGGGATCGCTAGCTCTGGAAACACCATATATTTT.

This clone occurred many times. Other nucleotide sequences in the sample specify the same CDR3. This chain uses TRBV18 with TRBJ2-7, with 7 bases lining up with TRBD1. CDR1 and CDR2 (germline): KGHSH, LQKENI. The trim removed 2 bases at V and 7 bases at J, leaving 5 bases unmatched. This CDR3 region has 13 residues. CDR3 in amino acids: CASSPDRDREQYF. CDR3 sequence (DNA): TGTGCCAGCTCACCAGACAGGGACCGTGAGCAGTACTTC.

The V gene is TRBV19, the J gene TRBJ1-5; no reliable D call. V was shortened by 3 bases and J by 4 bases, with 7 bases between the two germline ends. Germline CDR1 and CDR2: LNHDA and SQIVND (reference sequence). The length of the CDR3 is 13 residues. The CDR3 is CASSIQQNQPQHF. Here the CDR3 DNA reads TGTGCCAGTAGTATCCAGCAGAATCAGCCCCAGCATTTT.

The chain has TRBV29-1 and TRBJ1-2; possible D gene TRBD1, 6 bases. The V and J ends lost 5 bases and 2 bases respectively, with 21 bases between them. CDR1 and CDR2 (germline): SQVTM, ANQGSEA. The CDR3 loop spans 16 amino acids. The CDR3 coding sequence is TGCAGCGTTCCCCGGGGGAGGGGGGCGGTGAACTATGGCTACACCTTC. It encodes CSVPRGRGAVNYGYTF.

CDR3: CASGQNYGYTF. DNA for the CDR3: TGTGCCAGCGGACAGAACTATGGCTACACCTTC. The chain is built from TRBV25-1 and TRBJ1-2, with a possible D match to TRBD1 (6 bases). The CDR3 is 11 residues long. The germline V and J ends were trimmed by 8 bases and 2 bases, with 6 bases remaining between them. Germline V CDR1 and CDR2: MGHDK, SYGVNS.

The V and J genes are TRBV27 and TRBJ2-7, with D possibly matching TRBD1 (6 bases). The CDR3 runs 13 residues. The germline V gene has CDR1 MNHEY and CDR2 SMNVEV (reference sequence). V lost 2 bases and J lost 5, with 10 bases in between. CDR3 in amino acids: CASSLGQRDEQYF. The CDR3, as DNA: TGTGCCAGCAGTTTAGGACAGAGGGACGAGCAGTACTTC.

The V call is TRBV28, the J call TRBJ1-1, with 10 positions matching TRBD1. V shed 3 bases, J shed 2 bases, and the junction held 3 bases outside the gene matches. Per germline, CDR1 MDHEN and CDR2 SYDVKM. The CDR3 sequence is 15 residues long. CDR3 bases: TGTGCCAGCAGTTTGGGGACAGGGGTTAACACTGAAGCTTTCTTT. This encodes CASSLGTGVNTEAFF.

Only a few counts were recorded for this clone. V gene TRBV7-9 combines with J gene TRBJ1-2; 12 positions agree with TRBD1. Germline CDR1 and CDR2: SEHNR and FQNEAQ (reference sequence). This CDR3 has 15 amino acids. V was pared by 0 bases and J by 7 bases, with 3 bases of the junction left unmatched. CDR3 sequence: CASSLAGQGASGYTF. In DNA, the CDR3 is TGTGCCAGCAGCTTAGCGGGACAGGGGGCTAGTGGCTACACCTTC.

The rearrangement links TRBV6-5 to TRBJ1-1; a possible D gene is TRBD1 (6 bases). Germline loops: CDR1 MNHEY, CDR2 SVGAGI. The CDR3 has 14 residues. The V end was cut by 4 bases, the J end by 1 base, with 10 bases between. The CDR3 protein is CASSFNRENTEAFF. For the CDR3, the DNA is TGTGCCAGCAGTTTTAACAGGGAGAACACTGAAGCTTTCTTT.

The chain recombines TRBV27 with TRBJ2-1, with TRBD1 matching over 9 bases. From germline, CDR1 is MNHEY and CDR2 SMNVEV (reference sequence). The CDR3 is 15 residues long. The V and J ends lost 6 bases and 6 bases, in that order; junction bases with no gene match: 9. DNA of the CDR3: TGTGCCAGCAGGAAGGACAGGGGACCCGGCAATGAGCAGTTCTTC. Translating it yields CASRKDRGPGNEQFF.

The CDR3 reads CASSVAERQPQHF. The CDR3 bases are TGTGCCAGCAGTGTCGCCGAAAGACAGCCCCAGCATTTT. The V gene is TRBV6-5, the J gene TRBJ1-5, with unresolved D. The ends were cut back, 5 bases at V and 7 bases at J, with 12 bases in the middle. Germline V lookup: CDR1 MNHEY, CDR2 SVGAGI. The CDR3 covers 13 residues.